What follows is one T cell receptor beta chain and its context. The data originate from a study of cytomegalovirus exposure and HLA in healthy donors. Profiled with immunoSEQ multiplex PCR; TCRdb holds only in-frame clones, not every one. The sample yields 50,000 to 65,000 clones, roughly 90% seen once. The sample comprised PBMCs. This receptor was obtained from a woman under 30 in good health and CMV-seropositive.

CDR3 residues: CASSLGQSNTGELFF. The CDR3 coding sequence is TGTGCCAGCAGCTTGGGTCAGTCGAACACCGGGGAGCTGTTTTTT. This sequence joins TRBV5-4 and TRBJ2-2; D is ambiguous. Trimming left V 0 bases short and J 0 bases short, with 6 bases between. The CDR3 is made up of 15 amino acids. Germline values: CDR1 SGHNT, CDR2 YYREEE (reference sequence).